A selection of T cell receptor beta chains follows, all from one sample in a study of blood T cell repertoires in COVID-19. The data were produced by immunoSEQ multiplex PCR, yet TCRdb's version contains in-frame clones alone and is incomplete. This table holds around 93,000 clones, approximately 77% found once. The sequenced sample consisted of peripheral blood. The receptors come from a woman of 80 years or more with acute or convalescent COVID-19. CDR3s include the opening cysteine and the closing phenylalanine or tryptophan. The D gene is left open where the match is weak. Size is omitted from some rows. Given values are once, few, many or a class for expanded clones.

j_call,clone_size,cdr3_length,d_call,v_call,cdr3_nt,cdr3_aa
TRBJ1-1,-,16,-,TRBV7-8,TGTGCCAGCAGCTTAGGGGTTGGAGGCACTAACACTGAAGCTTTCTTT,CASSLGVGGTNTEAFF
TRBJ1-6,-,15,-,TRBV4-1,TGCGCCAGCAGCCAAGAACAGGGAAGTGGATCACCCCTCCACTTT,CASSQEQGSGSPLHF
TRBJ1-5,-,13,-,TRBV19,TGTGCCAGTAGTAAGGCGATAGCTCAGCCCCAGCATTTT,CASSKAIAQPQHF
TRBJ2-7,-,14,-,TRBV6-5,TGTGCCAGCAGGGTCGGCCAGGCCGCCTACGAGCAGTACTTC,CASRVGQAAYEQYF
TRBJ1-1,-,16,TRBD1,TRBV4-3,TGCGCCAGCAGCCAAGTCGGGACAGGGTTGGTCACTGAAGCTTTCTTT,CASSQVGTGLVTEAFF
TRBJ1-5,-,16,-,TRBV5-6,TGTGCCCGCAGCTTTCGGGGGGGGCATGGTATTCAGCCCCAGCATTTT,CARSFRGGHGIQPQHF
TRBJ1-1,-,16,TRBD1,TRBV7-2,TGTGCCAGCAGCCCCGGGGCAGGGGGCCGGAAGACTGAAGCTTTCTTT,CASSPGAGGRKTEAFF
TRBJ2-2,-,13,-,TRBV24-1,TGTGCCACCAAACTCACCGGGACCGGGGAGCTGTTTTTT,CATKLTGTGELFF
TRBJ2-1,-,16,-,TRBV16,TGTGCCAGCAGCCAAATGGGGTCAGGGGCCCGAAATGAGCAGTTCTTC,CASSQMGSGARNEQFF
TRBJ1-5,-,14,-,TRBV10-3,TGTGCCATCAGTGGAAACAGTCACAATCAGCCCCAGCATTTT,CAISGNSHNQPQHF
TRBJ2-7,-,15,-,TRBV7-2,TGTGCCAGCAGCTTGCGGACAGACTTACACTTCGAGCAGTACTTC,CASSLRTDLHFEQYF
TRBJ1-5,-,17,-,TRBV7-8,TGTGCCAGCAGCTTAGTAGTCGGCCAGGGGATCGGACAGCCCCAGCATTTT,CASSLVVGQGIGQPQHF
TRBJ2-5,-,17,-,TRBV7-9,TGTGCCAGCAGCCAATCCTCCCCGGGCGGGCTAGCGGAGACCCAGTACTTC,CASSQSSPGGLAETQYF
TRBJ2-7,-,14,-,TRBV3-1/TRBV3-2,TGTGCCAGCAGCCAAGGGGGGGAAGTCTACGAGCAGTACTTC,CASSQGGEVYEQYF
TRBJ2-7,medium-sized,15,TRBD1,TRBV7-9,TGTGCCAGCAGCTTATTAGGACAGGGGGTCGGGGAGCAGTACTTC,CASSLLGQGVGEQYF
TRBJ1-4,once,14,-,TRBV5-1,TGCGCCAGCAGCTTTTCTAACAGCGGGCAAAAACTGTTTTTT,CASSFSNSGQKLFF
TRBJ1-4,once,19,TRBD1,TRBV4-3,TGCGCCAGCAGCCAACGGACAGGGAGGGGTGGGGTAACTAATGAAAAACTGTTTTTT,CASSQRTGRGGVTNEKLFF
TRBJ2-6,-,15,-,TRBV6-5,TGTGCCAGCAGTTACGGGGCCTCTGGGGCCAACGTCCTGACTTTC,CASSYGASGANVLTF
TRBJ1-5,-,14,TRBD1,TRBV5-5,TGTGCCAGCAGCTCCGGGACAGTCAATCGGCCCCAGCATTTT,CASSSGTVNRPQHF
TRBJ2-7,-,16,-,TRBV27,TGTGCCAGCAGTTCCCTTCAGGGATCCAAGACTAGAGAGCAGTACTTC,CASSSLQGSKTREQYF
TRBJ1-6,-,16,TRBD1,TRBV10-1,TGCGCCAGCAGTGACCGGGCAGGGGGCAATAATTCACCCCTCCACTTT,CASSDRAGGNNSPLHF
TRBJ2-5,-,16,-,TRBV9,TGTGCCAGCAGCGTAGCTTCGGGGTCGAGGTGGGAGACCCAGTACTTC,CASSVASGSRWETQYF